The 6 T cell receptor beta chains given below trace back to one sample, sequenced in a study of immune heterogeneity within non-small cell lung tumors. Amplification of TCR beta CDR3 was performed by multiplex PCR with 32 V and 13 J primers. Each CDR3 protein gets one entry after TCRdb re-called the multiplex PCR reads with MiXCR. Of fewer than 25,000 distinct CDR3 sequences detected, around a quarter appear once; the ten largest clones hold around 3.8%. Template input was genomic DNA from bulk tumor (around 610 ng per sample). Each primary tumor yielded several biopsies, collected far apart from one another at surgery. Those enrolled were patients newly diagnosed with untreated non-small cell lung cancer and undergoing curative surgery. The source material was lung tumor tissue. These TCRs come from a man between 35 and 55 years old with non-small cell lung cancer.

To note about this clonotype: A clone one base away is much larger, so this may be a read error. The chain is built from TRBV4-1 and TRBJ2-2; 13 bases are shared with TRBD2. This CDR3 has 18 residues. Germline V gene data show CDR1 as MGHRA and CDR2 as YSYEKL. V shed 2 bases, J shed 5 bases, and the junction held 8 bases outside the gene matches. The CDR3 region has the DNA TGCGCCAGCAGCCAATTGGCGACTAGCGGGAGGAGGACCGGGGAGCTGTTTTTT. Amino acids: CASSQLATSGRRTGELFF.

Points on this clonotype: A much larger clone differs by one base, so this may be a read error. The CDR3 does not close with the conserved phenylalanine or tryptophan, likely indicating a read error. The chain recombines TRBV19 with TRBJ2-7; D possibly corresponds to TRBD1 (7 bases). Trimming stripped 3 bases from V and 4 bases from J, with 13 bases between. The CDR3 is 14 residues long. The germline V gene has CDR1 LNHDA and CDR2 SQIVND (reference sequence). CDR3 sequence (DNA): TGTGCCAGTAGTATCTCTCCAGGGGGGTACGAGCAGTACATC. As protein: CASSISPGGYEQYI.

The V gene is TRBV4-2, the J gene TRBJ1-5; D unresolved. Germline lookup yields CDR1 LGHNA and CDR2 YNFKEQ. The CDR3 contains 15 residues. The V gene lost 0 bases and the J gene lost 6 bases, with 12 bases spanning the gap. In DNA form, the CDR3 reads TGTGCCAGCAGCCAAGAAGAAGGTTCTACTCAGCCCCAGCATTTT. Translation gives CASSQEEGSTQPQHF.

The chain recombines TRBV11-3 with TRBJ2-2, with no clear D. V lost 1 base and J lost 4, with 13 bases in between. Looked up from germline, CDR1 is SGHNT and CDR2 is YENEEA. CDR3 size: 16 residues. CDR3 amino acids: CASSLVETSFTGELFF. CDR3 coding DNA: TGTGCCAGCAGCTTAGTCGAGACTTCTTTCACCGGGGAGCTGTTTTTT.

In this sample, this clonotype turned up many times. This chain uses TRBV10-3 with TRBJ1-1; D is ambiguous. Germline V CDR1 and CDR2: ENHRY, SYGVKD. V was cut by 6 bases and J by 7 bases, with 12 bases left in between. The CDR3 has 12 residues. The CDR3 sequence: CAISGRTGEAFF. In DNA, the CDR3 is TGTGCCATCAGCGGCCGGACGGGTGAAGCTTTCTTT.

In its sample, this clonotype was seen a few times. This clone may be a read error of a much larger clone one base away. V is TRBV12-3 or TRBV12-4 and J is TRBJ2-7; 8 bases match TRBD2. The junction had 10 bases not matched to a gene; V was cut back by 6 bases and J by 3 bases. This CDR3 is 15 amino acids long. In DNA form, the CDR3 reads TGTGCCAGCAGCACCCCGGGACTAGGAGACTACGAGCAGTACTTC. Amino acids: CASSTPGLGDYEQYF.